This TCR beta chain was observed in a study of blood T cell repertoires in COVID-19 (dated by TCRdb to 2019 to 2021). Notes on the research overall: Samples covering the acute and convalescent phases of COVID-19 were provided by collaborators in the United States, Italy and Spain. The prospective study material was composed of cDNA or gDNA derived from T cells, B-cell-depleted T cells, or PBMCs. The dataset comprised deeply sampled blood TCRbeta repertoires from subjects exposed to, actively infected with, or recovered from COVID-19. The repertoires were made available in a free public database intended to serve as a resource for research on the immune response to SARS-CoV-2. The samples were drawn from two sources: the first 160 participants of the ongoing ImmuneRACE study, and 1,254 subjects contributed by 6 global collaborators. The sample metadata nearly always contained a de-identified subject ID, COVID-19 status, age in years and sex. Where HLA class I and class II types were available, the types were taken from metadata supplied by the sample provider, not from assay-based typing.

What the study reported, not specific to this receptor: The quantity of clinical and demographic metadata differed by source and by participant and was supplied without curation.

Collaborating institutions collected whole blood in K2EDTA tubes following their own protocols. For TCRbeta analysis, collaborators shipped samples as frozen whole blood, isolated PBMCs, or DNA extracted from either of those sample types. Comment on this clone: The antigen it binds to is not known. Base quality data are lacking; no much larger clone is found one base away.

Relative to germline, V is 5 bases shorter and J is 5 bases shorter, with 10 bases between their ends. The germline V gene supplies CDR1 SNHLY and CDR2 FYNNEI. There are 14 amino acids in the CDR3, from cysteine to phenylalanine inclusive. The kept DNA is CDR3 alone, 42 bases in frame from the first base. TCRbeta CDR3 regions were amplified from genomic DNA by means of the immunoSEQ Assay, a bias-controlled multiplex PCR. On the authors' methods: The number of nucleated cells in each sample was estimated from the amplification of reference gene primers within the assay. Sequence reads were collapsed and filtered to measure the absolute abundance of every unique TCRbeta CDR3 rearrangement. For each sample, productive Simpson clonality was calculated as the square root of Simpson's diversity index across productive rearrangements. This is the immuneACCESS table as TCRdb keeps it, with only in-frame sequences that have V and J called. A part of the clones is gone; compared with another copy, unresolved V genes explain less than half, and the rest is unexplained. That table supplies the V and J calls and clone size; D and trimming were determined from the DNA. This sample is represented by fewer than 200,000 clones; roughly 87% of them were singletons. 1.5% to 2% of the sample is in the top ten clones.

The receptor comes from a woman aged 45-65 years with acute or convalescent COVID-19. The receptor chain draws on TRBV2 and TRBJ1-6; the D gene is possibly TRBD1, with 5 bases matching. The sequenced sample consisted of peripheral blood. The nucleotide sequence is TGTGCCAGCAGTCGACAGCATCATAATTCACCCCTCCACTTT. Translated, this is CASSRQHHNSPLHF.